The 6 T cell receptor beta chains in this list originate from one sample, sequenced in a study of spatial heterogeneity in lung cancer (dated 2019 in TCRdb). The library was generated by 5' RACE. The sequencing machine was a NextSeq 500. TCRdb trimmed the raw reads at Q25, called clones with MiXCR and kept productive beta chains. Merged by CDR3 protein, the rows form single entries marked with the most common genes and DNA. The table for this sample lists 35,000 to 45,000 distinct CDR3 sequences; roughly 7.8% of them were counted only once. Together, the top ten hold over 8% of the sample. Reading the label with the study, this specimen's time point is: blood at routine non-recurrence follow-up after resection. Material: PBMCs, obtained at follow-up. The receptors were gathered from a male donor with early-stage non-small cell lung cancer.

In its sample, this clonotype was seen many times. The chain employs TRBV19 and TRBJ2-4; no clear D gene. V lost 4 bases and J 0 bases, leaving 10 bases between the germline ends. This CDR3 spans 15 amino acids. Germline V gene lookup returns CDR1 LNHDA and CDR2 SQIVND (reference sequence). This CDR3 reads CASSSRVLAKNIQYF. Here the CDR3 DNA reads TGTGCCAGTAGTAGCAGAGTCTTAGCCAAAAACATTCAGTACTTC.

This clonotype came up many times. This chain uses TRBV2 with TRBJ2-7; D is unresolved. This CDR3 region has 11 residues. Germline CDR1 SNHLY, CDR2 FYNNEI. Between the trimmed V and J ends, which lost 1 base and 6 bases, there was a span of 4 bases. CDR3 protein: CASSEGLEQYF. The CDR3 region has the DNA TGTGCCAGCAGTGAAGGCCTCGAGCAGTACTTC.

This clonotype has ten or more counts. The chain carries TRBV5-5 and TRBJ1-1; D is unclear. The CDR3 totals 14 residues. From germline, CDR1 is SGHKS and CDR2 YYEKEE (reference sequence). With 0 bases removed from V and 7 bases from J, the gap between germline ends came to 13 bases. The CDR3 sequence is CASSLDWVSGEAFF. The CDR3 nucleotides are TGTGCCAGCAGCTTGGATTGGGTTTCGGGTGAAGCTTTCTTT.

The table lists this clonotype with many counts. The rearrangement joins TRBV4-1 to TRBJ2-1; 8 bases align to TRBD1. Germline V gene sequence: CDR1 MGHRA, CDR2 YSYEKL. V gave up 0 bases and J gave up 8 bases; unmatched junction bases: 6. The CDR3 has 15 amino acids. CDR3 DNA sequence: TGCGCCAGCAGCCAAGAATGGACAGGGTTATATGAGCAGTTCTTC. Amino acid sequence: CASSQEWTGLYEQFF.

The sample holds many counts of this clonotype. The chain couples TRBV7-2 to TRBJ2-7, with D maybe TRBD2 (6 bases). Per germline, CDR1 SGHTA and CDR2 FQGNSA. The length of the CDR3 is 15 residues. Trimming stripped 5 bases from V and 3 bases from J, with 17 bases between. CDR3 loop: CASSPAGRMFYEQYF. The CDR3 DNA reads as TGTGCCAGCAGCCCCGCAGGGAGGATGTTCTACGAGCAGTACTTC.

This clonotype occurred many times. V usage is TRBV20-1 and J usage is TRBJ1-2; 7 nucleotides align to TRBD1. Germline loops: CDR1 DFQATT, CDR2 SNEGSKA (reference sequence). The V and J ends lost 0 bases and 1 base, in that order; junction bases with no gene match: 5. The CDR3 contains 15 residues. In DNA, the CDR3 is TGCAGTGCTAGAGAGGTGGGACAGCTTAACTATGGCTACACCTTC. This gives the protein CSAREVGQLNYGYTF.